This entry features one T cell receptor beta chain sequence. Deletions cut 4 bases from V and 1 base from J, with 18 bases between. This CDR3 has 17 amino acids. Per the germline V gene, CDR1 is SGHKS and CDR2 is YYEKEE (reference sequence). TCRdb analysed the 5' RACE reads with MiXCR anew, one entry per CDR3 protein. Of some 350,000 distinct CDR3 sequences in the sample, over 10% are singletons; the top ten hold over 20%. This entry comes from a study of T-cell memory formation after mild COVID-19. Sequencing was done on a sample of PBMCs or a T cell subset sorted from them (not recorded which). The V and J genes are TRBV5-5 and TRBJ1-5, with D perhaps matching TRBD1 (5 bases). The receptor's source is a man aged 18 to 35 who had mild COVID-19 (a few samples of this study predate the infection). Cell type and time point are not known. As DNA, the CDR3 is TGTGCCAGCAGCCGCCCGGGGGGGATAGGGAGCAATCAGCCCCAGCATTTT. This gives the protein CASSRPGGIGSNQPQHF.